The T cell receptor beta chain under discussion was sequenced for a study of T-cell reconstitution after alpha-beta-depleted transplantation in children. This clonotype was detected ten times or more. Unique molecular identifiers featured in how the TCRbeta library was prepared. TCRdb re-analysed the PCR reads in MiXCR, keeping a single row per CDR3 protein. Of approximately 210,000 distinct CDR3 sequences in the sample, 14% to 15% were seen once. The CDR3 totals 14 residues. V was shortened by 0 bases and J by 8 bases, with 13 bases between the two germline ends. The germline gives CDR1 MNHEY, CDR2 SVGEGT.

This chain uses TRBV6-2 or TRBV6-3 with TRBJ1-2; D is uncertain. The origin of this receptor is a human donor who donated a stem cell graft to a child with acute lymphoblastic leukemia. The sequences come from PBMCs from the stem cell graft donor, collected from the stem cell graft. The CDR3 sequence: CASSYSNTAPGYTF. For the CDR3, the DNA is TGTGCCAGCAGTTACTCGAATACGGCTCCAGGCTACACCTTC.